The 14 T cell receptor beta chains presented below share a single source sample, sequenced in a study of cytomegalovirus exposure and HLA in healthy donors. PCR used 60 Vbeta primers and 13 Jbeta primers. Assay used: immunoSEQ multiplex PCR; TCRdb lists only in-frame clones, some missing. Of around 250,000 clones in the sample, 81% were seen once. The sequencing sample was made of PBMCs. Every receptor here comes from a woman aged 60-75 years in good health and CMV-seropositive.

CDR3 in amino acids: CASSEGGQMNTEAFF. The CDR3 nucleotides are TGTGCCAGCAGTGAAGGGGGGCAAATGAACACTGAAGCTTTCTTT. V and J are TRBV6-1 and TRBJ1-1, with D possibly TRBD1 on 6 matching bases. V lost 1 base and J 0 bases, leaving 9 bases between the germline ends. The CDR3 totals 15 residues. The germline V gene encodes CDR1 MNHNS and CDR2 SASEGT.

V and J are TRBV19 and TRBJ1-5, with 8 bases fitting TRBD1. The CDR3 totals 14 residues. Germline V gene sequence: CDR1 LNHDA, CDR2 SQIVND (reference sequence). The trim removed 5 bases at V and 5 bases at J, leaving 5 bases unmatched. The CDR3 loop is CASSFGQGDQPQHF. The DNA of the CDR3 is TGTGCCAGTAGTTTCGGACAGGGAGATCAGCCCCAGCATTTT.

V and J are TRBV5-6 and TRBJ1-4; a possible D gene is TRBD1 (5 bases). The germline V gene has CDR1 SGHDT and CDR2 YYEEEE. V lost 3 bases to trimming and J lost 3 bases, with 15 bases between them. CDR3 size: 16 residues. CDR3 DNA: TGTGCCAGCAGCTCCCGGGTGTGGGGGGCTAATGAAAAACTGTTTTTT. Translating it yields CASSSRVWGANEKLFF. The full variable domain, with the rest looked up from reference TRBV5-6 and TRBJ1-4, is DAGVTQSPTHLIKTRGQQVTLRCSPKSGHDTVSWYQQALGQGPQFIFQYYEEEERQRGNFPDRFSGHQFPNYSSELNVNALLLGDSALYLCASSSRVWGANEKLFFGSGTQLSVL.

The V call is TRBV11-2, the J call TRBJ1-2, with a weak D call TRBD1 (6 bases). Looked up from germline, CDR1 is SGHAT and CDR2 is FQNNGV. The CDR3 loop spans 14 amino acids. The V and J ends lost 5 bases and 3 bases respectively, with 13 bases between them. CDR3 region: CASSPLTGDYGYTF. The CDR3, as DNA: TGTGCCAGCAGCCCATTGACAGGAGACTATGGCTACACCTTC.

On this clone: The sample contains more than one DNA sequence encoding this CDR3. The gene calls are TRBV2 and TRBJ1-1, with 7 nucleotides matching TRBD1. CDR1 and CDR2 from the germline V gene are SNHLY and FYNNEI. This CDR3 has 15 residues. V lost 6 bases and J lost 2; bases outside the gene matches: 9. In nucleotides, the CDR3 is TGTGCCAGCAGACTCCGGGACAGAGTAAACACTGAAGCTTTCTTT. This sequence encodes CASRLRDRVNTEAFF.

The chain carries TRBV5-1 and TRBJ2-7; 9 bases align to TRBD1. V shed 4 bases, J shed 5 bases, and the junction held 7 bases outside the gene matches. The length of the CDR3 is 14 residues. CDR1 is SGHRS, CDR2 YFSETQ, per germline. The CDR3: CASSEQGATDEQYF. CDR3 nucleotide sequence: TGCGCCAGCAGCGAACAGGGGGCGACGGACGAGCAGTACTTC.

The chain recombines TRBV5-6 with TRBJ1-2, with a weak D call TRBD1 (6 bases). The CDR3 spans 14 residues. V lost 2 bases and J lost 2, with 10 bases in between. Germline CDR1 and CDR2: SGHDT and YYEEEE. CDR3 nucleotide sequence: TGTGCCAGCAGCTTAAGCCAGGGGAACTATGGCTACACCTTC. As protein: CASSLSQGNYGYTF.

This rearrangement joins TRBV11-2 to TRBJ2-7; 9 bases are a match to TRBD2. CDR1 is SGHAT and CDR2 is FQNNGV in the germline V gene. After removal of 5 bases from V and 0 bases from J, the junction contained 11 bases not matched to a gene. The CDR3 totals 17 residues. CDR3: CASSLSWGSGSSYEQYF. CDR3 nucleotide sequence: TGTGCCAGCAGCCTTTCCTGGGGTAGCGGGAGCTCCTACGAGCAGTACTTC.

The rearrangement joins TRBV6-5 to TRBJ2-7, with 9 bases matching TRBD1. This CDR3 spans 15 amino acids. The V gene's germline CDR1 is MNHEY and CDR2 SVGAGI. Germline trimming cut 6 bases from V and 3 bases from J; bases unmatched to any gene: 9. The CDR3 bases are TGTGCCAGCAGGTTTGCGGGACAGGGTATCTACGAGCAGTACTTC. It yields the protein CASRFAGQGIYEQYF.

The chain uses TRBV2 and TRBJ2-1; 7 bases line up with TRBD2. CDR1 SNHLY and CDR2 FYNNEI come from the germline V gene. The CDR3 covers 15 residues. J lost 10 bases, V lost 6 bases, and 15 bases had no gene match. CDR3 coding DNA: TGTGCCAGCAGGTACGGACTAGAAAGGTTCGGGGAGCAGTTCTTC. This sequence encodes CASRYGLERFGEQFF.

V is TRBV5-1 and J is TRBJ2-1, with 8 positions matching TRBD2. Looked up from germline, CDR1 is SGHRS and CDR2 is YFSETQ. This CDR3 contains 14 residues. The V and J ends lost 4 bases and 9 bases, in that order; junction bases with no gene match: 9. The chain's CDR3 is CASSLGLEGSEQFF. DNA of the CDR3: TGCGCCAGCAGCCTGGGACTAGAGGGGAGTGAGCAGTTCTTC. The variable domain in full, with the rest retrieved from reference TRBV5-1 and TRBJ2-1, is KAGVTQTPRYLIKTRGQQVTLSCSPISGHRSVSWYQQTPGQGLQFLFEYFSETQRNKGNFPGRFSGRQFSNSRSEMNVSTLELGDSALYLCASSLGLEGSEQFFGPGTRLTVL.

This chain connects TRBV27 to TRBJ2-1; 12 bases fit TRBD2. This CDR3 region has 14 residues. The germline CDR1 and CDR2 sequences are MNHEY and SMNVEV (reference sequence). V dropped 4 bases and J dropped 6; count of bases not matched to a gene: 1. This chain's CDR3 is CASSSSGRANEQFF. The CDR3 nucleotides are TGTGCCAGCAGTTCTAGCGGGAGGGCCAATGAGCAGTTCTTC.

The J gene is TRBJ1-3, the V gene TRBV6-6; 7 bases align to TRBD1. The CDR3 extends over 15 amino acids. With 4 bases clipped from V and 2 bases from J, the junction kept 5 bases outside the gene matches. Germline CDR1 and CDR2: MNHNY and SVGAGI (reference sequence). CDR3 DNA: TGTGCCAGCAGTTGGGTACAGGGGACTGGAAACACCATATATTTT. This translates into CASSWVQGTGNTIYF.

V and J are TRBV11-3 and TRBJ2-5; D is unresolved. Trimming pared 6 bases from V and 5 bases from J, leaving 13 bases between. Germline CDR1 is SGHNT and CDR2 is YENEEA. The CDR3 extends over 13 amino acids. CDR3 in amino acids: CASSLGLRETQYF. The CDR3 bases are TGTGCCAGCAGTCTAGGCCTTAGGGAGACCCAGTACTTC.